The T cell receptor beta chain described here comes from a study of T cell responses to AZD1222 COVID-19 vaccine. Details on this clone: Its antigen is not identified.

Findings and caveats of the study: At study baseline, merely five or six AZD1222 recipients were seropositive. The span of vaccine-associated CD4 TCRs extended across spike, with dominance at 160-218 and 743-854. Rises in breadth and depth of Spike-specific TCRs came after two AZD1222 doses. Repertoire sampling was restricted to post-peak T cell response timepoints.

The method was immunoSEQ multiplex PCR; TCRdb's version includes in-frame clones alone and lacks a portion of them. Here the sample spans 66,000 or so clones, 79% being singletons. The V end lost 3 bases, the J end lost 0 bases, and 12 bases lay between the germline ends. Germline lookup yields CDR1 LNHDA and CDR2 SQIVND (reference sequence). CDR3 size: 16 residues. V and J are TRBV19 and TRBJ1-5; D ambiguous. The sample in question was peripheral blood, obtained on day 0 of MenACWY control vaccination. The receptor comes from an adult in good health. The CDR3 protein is CASSISADYSNQPQHF. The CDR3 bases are TGTGCCAGTAGTATCTCGGCTGATTATAGCAATCAGCCCCAGCATTTT. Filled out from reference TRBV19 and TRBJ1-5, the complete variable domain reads DGGITQSPKYLFRKEGQNVTLSCEQNLNHDAMYWYRQDPGQGLRLIYYSQIVNDFQKGDIAEGYSVSREKKESFPLTVTSAQKNPTAFYLCASSISADYSNQPQHFGDGTRLSIL.